This T cell receptor (beta chain) was found in a study of control samples from healthy donors and cancer patients. In regard to this clone: At the DNA level, this CDR3 is encoded by other sequences in the same sample as well.

Germline assignment: CDR1 LNHDA and CDR2 SQIVND (reference sequence). The V and J ends lost 6 bases and 8 bases, in that order; junction bases with no gene match: 4. The CDR3 is made up of 13 amino acids. Generated by immunoSEQ multiplex PCR, the TCRdb table keeps only in-frame clones and is missing some. The table has 170,000 or so clones, roughly 94% seen once. This sequence was found in a woman aged 40-49 years in good health. Sequencing was done on a sample of blood. The chain couples TRBV19 to TRBJ1-4, with 9 bases lining up with TRBD1. This chain's CDR3 is CASRDRGGEKLFF. The CDR3 DNA is TGTGCCAGTAGGGACAGGGGTGGGGAAAAACTGTTTTTT. The full variable domain, rest sourced from reference TRBV19 and TRBJ1-4, is DGGITQSPKYLFRKEGQNVTLSCEQNLNHDAMYWYRQDPGQGLRLIYYSQIVNDFQKGDIAEGYSVSREKKESFPLTVTSAQKNPTAFYLCASRDRGGEKLFFGSGTQLSVL.